Listed below are T cell receptor beta chains from one sample, sequenced in a study of graft-versus-host responses after intestinal transplantation. Generated by immunoSEQ multiplex PCR, the TCRdb table keeps only in-frame clones and is missing some. The sample includes around 18,000 clones, around 80% seen only once; the top ten take 1.5% to 2%. The sequencing here drew on PBMCs, taken 14 days after transplant. Source of these receptors: a human patient who received an intestinal transplant, so some T cells may come from the graft donor. Each CDR3 is given with its conserved first and last residue. A D gene is named only where the DNA matches it firmly. Only part of the rows carry a size: once, few, many, or a class if the clone is expanded.

D,J,V,size,DNA,CDR3
NA,TRBJ1-2,TRBV7-9,NA,TGTGCCAGCAGCTTAGCGCTGATCAACTATGGCTACACCTTC,CASSLALINYGYTF
TRBD1,TRBJ2-1,TRBV7-6,NA,TGTGCCAGCAGCTTAGAGCCCGGGACAGGGGGCATTGAGCAGTTCTTC,CASSLEPGTGGIEQFF
TRBD1,TRBJ2-7,TRBV27,few,TGTGCCAGCCGGACTCGGGACAGGGGCGACGAGCAGTACTTC,CASRTRDRGDEQYF
NA,TRBJ2-5,TRBV15,NA,TGTGCCACCAGGGGCCCAGGACGGGAGACCCAGTACTTC,CATRGPGRETQYF
TRBD1,TRBJ2-4,TRBV9,NA,TGTGCCAGCAGCCCTAGACAGGGCTTAGCCAAAAACATTCAGTACTTC,CASSPRQGLAKNIQYF
TRBD2,TRBJ2-7,TRBV6-5,NA,TGTGCCAGCAGTTATATTGCGGCGGGGGAGACCTACGAGCAGTACTTC,CASSYIAAGETYEQYF
NA,TRBJ2-7,TRBV11-2,NA,TGTGCCAGCAGTGGAGGCTCCTACGAGCAGTACTTC,CASSGGSYEQYF
NA,TRBJ1-4,TRBV12-1,NA,TGTGCCAGCAGCTTTGCAGCCGTTAATGAAAAACTGTTTTTT,CASSFAAVNEKLFF
TRBD1,TRBJ2-7,TRBV27,once,TGTGCCAGCAGTCGGGACAGGGGCCAAACCTACGAGCAGTACTTC,CASSRDRGQTYEQYF
TRBD2,TRBJ2-1,TRBV7-9,NA,TGTGCCAGCAGCCGGACTAGCGGGGGCTCCTACAATGAGCAGTTCTTC,CASSRTSGGSYNEQFF
TRBD1,TRBJ1-5,TRBV7-6,NA,TGTGCCAGCAGCCTGGGACAGCGCCAGCCCCAGCATTTT,CASSLGQRQPQHF
NA,TRBJ2-7,TRBV6-6,NA,TGTGCCAGCAGGAAGGGGCTTGTTTCCTACGAGCAGTACTTC,CASRKGLVSYEQYF
NA,TRBJ1-2,TRBV10-3,NA,TGTGCCATCAGTGAGTCAGAAGGAGGGGCAGGGAACTATGGCTACACCTTC,CAISESEGGAGNYGYTF
TRBD1,TRBJ1-1,TRBV6-5,NA,TGTGCCAGCAGTTATCGACAGGGGGACACTGAAGCTTTCTTT,CASSYRQGDTEAFF
NA,TRBJ2-2,TRBV4-1,once,TGCGCCAGCAGCCAAGTTATCCCCCACACCGGGGAGCTGTTTTTT,CASSQVIPHTGELFF
NA,TRBJ1-5,TRBV6-4,few,TGTGCCAGCAGTGACGGTAGGGGTCAGCCCCAGCATTTT,CASSDGRGQPQHF
TRBD1,TRBJ2-7,TRBV9,NA,TGTGCCAGCAGCACAGAGGGACAGGGACCGAGGGAGCAGTACTTC,CASSTEGQGPREQYF
TRBD2,TRBJ2-7,TRBV6-4,NA,TGTGCCAGCAGTCCACTAGCGGGGGGCCACTACGAGCAGTACTTC,CASSPLAGGHYEQYF
TRBD1,TRBJ2-7,TRBV6-5,NA,TGTGCCAGCAGAACCGGCGCGGGACAGGCCTACGAGCAGTACTTC,CASRTGAGQAYEQYF
NA,TRBJ1-1,TRBV7-3,once,TGTGCCAGCAGCATCGGTACAGTTGAAGCTTTCTTT,CASSIGTVEAFF
TRBD2,TRBJ2-3,TRBV6-4,NA,TGTGCCAGCAGTGACTCTAGCGGGAGAGGTGATACGCAGTATTTT,CASSDSSGRGDTQYF
NA,TRBJ1-1,TRBV29-1,NA,TGCAGCGTTGCACGGTTGAACACTGAAGCTTTCTTT,CSVARLNTEAFF
NA,TRBJ2-3,TRBV7-9,NA,TGTGCCAGCAGCACCCCCGATAACTGGGGCACAGATACGCAGTATTTT,CASSTPDNWGTDTQYF
NA,TRBJ1-2,TRBV5-4,NA,TGTGCCAGCAGCTTGGCTGGCGCTAACTATGGCTACACCTTC,CASSLAGANYGYTF
TRBD1,TRBJ2-5,TRBV5-4,few,TGTGCCAGCAGCACCGGGACAGGGGTCCCCCAAGAGACCCAGTACTTC,CASSTGTGVPQETQYF
NA,TRBJ2-7,TRBV6-6,NA,TGTGCCAGCAGTTCCCGACCGGGAATATACGAGCAGTACTTC,CASSSRPGIYEQYF
NA,TRBJ2-4,TRBV21-1,NA,TGTGCCAGCAGCAAAGAGGGGGGAGTAGCCAAAAACATTCAGTACTTC,CASSKEGGVAKNIQYF
TRBD2,TRBJ2-5,TRBV2,few,TGTGCCAGCACTAGCGGGGGGGCGTCCCAAGAGACCCAGTACTTC,CASTSGGASQETQYF
TRBD1,TRBJ2-2,TRBV12-5,NA,TGTGCTAGTGGGCTGTCAGGGGGCACCGGGGAGCTGTTTTTT,CASGLSGGTGELFF
TRBD2,TRBJ2-3,TRBV19,NA,TGTGCCAGTAGTGTACGACTAGCGGGAAGCTCAGATACGCAGTATTTT,CASSVRLAGSSDTQYF
NA,TRBJ1-1,TRBV6-5,NA,TGTGCCAGCAGTGAAGCTGCCCGGGCGGAAGCTTTCTTT,CASSEAARAEAFF
NA,TRBJ2-1,TRBV9,NA,TGTGCCAGCAGCGTAGGCGTGGGCAATGAGCAGTTCTTC,CASSVGVGNEQFF
TRBD1,TRBJ2-5,TRBV11-3,NA,TGTGCCAGCAGCTTAGGGGACAGGGCCAAGGAGGAGACCCAGTACTTC,CASSLGDRAKEETQYF
NA,TRBJ1-2,TRBV19,NA,TGTGCCAGTACGTTCGCAGATGGCTACACCTTC,CASTFADGYTF
NA,TRBJ2-7,TRBV15,NA,TGTGCCACCAGCAGAGATGACGTCATAGGGGGGGGATGGCTGAACGAGCAGTACTTC,CATSRDDVIGGGWLNEQYF
TRBD2,TRBJ2-1,TRBV6-4,NA,TGTGCCAGCAGTGGGACTAGCGGGGGGAATGAGCAGTTCTTC,CASSGTSGGNEQFF
TRBD1,TRBJ2-7,TRBV7-9,NA,TGTGCCATCACAGGGGGAATCTCCTACGAGCAGTACTTC,CAITGGISYEQYF
TRBD2,TRBJ2-5,TRBV7-7,NA,TGTGCCAGCAGCTCCCGACTAGCGGGGGAAGATCTCCAAGAGACCCAGTACTTC,CASSSRLAGEDLQETQYF